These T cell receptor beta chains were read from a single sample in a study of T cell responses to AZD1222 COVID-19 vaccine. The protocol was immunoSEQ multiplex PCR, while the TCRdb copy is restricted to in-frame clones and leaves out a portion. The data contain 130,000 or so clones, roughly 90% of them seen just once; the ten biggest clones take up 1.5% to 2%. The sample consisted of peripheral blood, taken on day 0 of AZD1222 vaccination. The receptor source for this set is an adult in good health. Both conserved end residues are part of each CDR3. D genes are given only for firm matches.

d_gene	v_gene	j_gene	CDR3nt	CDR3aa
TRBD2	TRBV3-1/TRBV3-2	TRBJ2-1	TGTGCCAGCAGCCAAGACGCTGGAGCGGGGGGCCCCAATGAGCAGTTCTTC	CASSQDAGAGGPNEQFF
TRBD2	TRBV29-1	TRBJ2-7	TGCAGCGTTGAGGTCCGACTAGCGGGGGGCGGCTCCTACGAGCAGTACTTC	CSVEVRLAGGGSYEQYF